These T cell receptor beta chains were read from a single sample in a study of response to subunit inactivated influenza vaccine. TCRdb independently ran MiXCR on the RT-PCR reads; one entry per CDR3 protein. Seen here are 490,000 or so distinct CDR3 sequences, roughly 8.2% observed once, and the top ten hold 10% to 15%. The sample in question was PBMCs from blood, obtained less than 30 months after vaccination. All receptors come from a man in his fifties or sixties who received an inactivated influenza vaccine. Both conserved end residues are part of each CDR3. D genes are given only for firm matches. Some rows mark clone size as missing; the rest say once, few, many or name a class of expanded clone.

v_gene	j_gene	abundance	d_gene	CDR3nt	CDR3aa
TRBV11-3	TRBJ2-3	-	-	TGTGCCAGCAGTCAGGGCTCTGCCGCAGATACGCAGTATTTT	CASSQGSAADTQYF
TRBV12-3/TRBV12-4	TRBJ1-2	many	-	TGTGCCAGCAGCTTAGGGGGAGGGGGCTACACCTTC	CASSLGGGGYTF
TRBV4-1	TRBJ2-1	few	TRBD2	TGCGCCAGCAGCCAAGATATCCGGCAGCGGGGGGGGCAGAATGAGCAGTTCTTC	CASSQDIRQRGGQNEQFF
TRBV6-1	TRBJ2-7	few	-	TGTGCCAGCAGCCTCGACCCTTTTACCTACGAGCAGTACTTC	CASSLDPFTYEQYF
TRBV5-1	TRBJ1-1	many	-	TGCGCCAGCAGCCCGCGCAGGTCGAACACTGAAGCTTTCTTT	CASSPRRSNTEAFF
TRBV20-1	TRBJ2-1	many	TRBD2	TGCAGTGCTAGAGATCAATCTAGCGGGAGAAAGAATGAGCAGTTCTTC	CSARDQSSGRKNEQFF
TRBV12-3/TRBV12-4	TRBJ1-1	-	-	TGTGCCAGCAGTTTAAGGTATGATCCGATTATGAACACTGAAGCTTTCTTT	CASSLRYDPIMNTEAFF
TRBV3-1	TRBJ1-4	few	-	TGTGCCAGCAGCCTGAAGCACAAGGGCTCTAATGAAAAACTGTTTTTT	CASSLKHKGSNEKLFF
TRBV12-3/TRBV12-4	TRBJ2-3	many	TRBD1	TGTGCCAGCAGTTTAGAGACCGGGACAGGGGGGGCAGATACGCAGTATTTT	CASSLETGTGGADTQYF
TRBV7-2	TRBJ2-7	many	TRBD2	TGTGCCAGCAGCTTAGGGCCCTCAGCGGGGGGAACCTACGAGCAGTACTTC	CASSLGPSAGGTYEQYF
TRBV11-2	TRBJ2-1	-	TRBD2	TGTGCCAGCAGCTCCCTAGCGGGGAGCAATGAGCAGTTCTTC	CASSSLAGSNEQFF
TRBV19	TRBJ2-6	many	-	TGTGCCAGTAGCCAAGCCCTGGTAGGGACGGGATCTTCGGGGGCCAACGTCCTGACTTTC	CASSQALVGTGSSGANVLTF
TRBV6-5	TRBJ1-6	few	-	TGTGCCAGCAGTTACGGTACAGATAATTCACCCCTCCACTTT	CASSYGTDNSPLHF
TRBV7-6	TRBJ2-7	-	TRBD2	TGTGCCAGCAGCTTAGGTGGGACTAGCGGGACTTACTTC	CASSLGGTSGTYF
TRBV6-2/TRBV6-3	TRBJ2-2	-	-	TGTGCCAGCAGTCGCTTCCGGGACACCGGGGAGCTGTTTTTT	CASSRFRDTGELFF
TRBV12-3/TRBV12-4	TRBJ1-5	many	TRBD1	TGTGCCAGCAGTAACGACAGGGAGCCCCAGCATTTT	CASSNDREPQHF
TRBV5-5	TRBJ1-2	many	-	TGTGCCAGCAGCTTGGCCACGGATCTGAAGGGCTACACCTTC	CASSLATDLKGYTF
TRBV7-2	TRBJ2-7	few	-	TGTGCCAGCAGCTTAACCCCAGGGGTCTACGAGCAGTACTTC	CASSLTPGVYEQYF
TRBV7-8	TRBJ1-1	many	-	TGTGCCAGCAGCTTGTCGGCGGCCCCGTACCTCTTTGAAGCTTTCTTT	CASSLSAAPYLFEAFF
TRBV28	TRBJ1-1	many	-	TGTGCCAGCAGCCGACTCTCTGAAGCTTTCTTT	CASSRLSEAFF
TRBV19	TRBJ1-1	few	-	TGTGCCAGTAGGGAGCAGGGGTCGGGTGAAGCTTTCTTT	CASREQGSGEAFF
TRBV28	TRBJ1-5	-	-	TGTGCCAGCAGTTTCCCAGGGAGCAGCAATCAGCCCCAGCATTTT	CASSFPGSSNQPQHF
TRBV9	TRBJ2-7	-	-	TGTGCCAGCAGCCCCCGGACGGCCAGCACCCCCGAGCAGTACTTC	CASSPRTASTPEQYF
TRBV25-1	TRBJ1-4	few	-	TGTGCCAGCAGCCCTCAACTCGGGGAAAAACTGTTTTTT	CASSPQLGEKLFF
TRBV6-1	TRBJ2-1	many	-	TGTGCCAGCAGTGGAGGAATACCGCGACCGGACAGCTCCTACAATGAGCAGTTCTTC	CASSGGIPRPDSSYNEQFF
TRBV29-1	TRBJ2-7	many	-	TGCAGCGTTGAAGACGCAGGCCTCCCCTACGAGCAGTACTTC	CSVEDAGLPYEQYF
TRBV2	TRBJ2-1	-	TRBD1	TGTGCCAGCAGTGATGGGACAGGGGTAATGGGTCCGGAGTTCTTC	CASSDGTGVMGPEFF
TRBV6-6	TRBJ2-3	-	-	TGTGCCAGCAGTTACCATTACGATACGCAGTATTTT	CASSYHYDTQYF
TRBV20-1	TRBJ1-5	many	TRBD1	TGCAGTGCTAGAGATCGGGACAGATACAATCAGCCCCAGCATTTT	CSARDRDRYNQPQHF
TRBV6-2/TRBV6-3	TRBJ1-5	-	-	TGTGCCAGCAGTTATAACCGTGAAGGGGCCACGTTAAATCAGCCCCAGCATTTT	CASSYNREGATLNQPQHF
TRBV20-1	TRBJ2-1	-	TRBD2	TGCAGTGCCGGCGGACTAGCGGGCAGTAGAAATGAGCAGTTCTTC	CSAGGLAGSRNEQFF
TRBV6-1	TRBJ2-1	few	TRBD1	TGTGCCAGCAGCCCCCGACAGGGATCCGTCAATGAGCAGTTCTTC	CASSPRQGSVNEQFF
TRBV6-4	TRBJ2-1	-	-	TGTGCCAGCAGTCCCTGGGTGGTGGGGCATGAGCAGTTCTTC	CASSPWVVGHEQFF
TRBV20-1	TRBJ1-2	few	-	TGCAGTGCCAGCCGGAGGACAGAAAACTATGGCTACACCTTC	CSASRRTENYGYTF
TRBV28	TRBJ1-2	-	-	TGTGCCTGCAGTGTTAGCACGGACTATGGCTACACCTTC	CACSVSTDYGYTF
TRBV11-2	TRBJ1-1	-	-	TGTGCCAGCAGACGATTTGGTATAGCCGAAGCTTTCTTT	CASRRFGIAEAFF
TRBV18	TRBJ1-1	-	-	TGTGCCAGCTCACCTTCCGGGGCGAACACTGAAGCCTTCTTT	CASSPSGANTEAFF
TRBV20-1	TRBJ2-1	many	TRBD2	TGCAGTGCGCCGGGACTACTAGCCAATGAGCAGTTCTTC	CSAPGLLANEQFF
TRBV5-1	TRBJ1-1	many	-	TGCGCCAGCAGCTGGGGCCCGAACACTGAAGCTTTCTTT	CASSWGPNTEAFF
TRBV7-6	TRBJ2-1	many	-	TGTGCCAGCAGCTTAGCGGGACCGGGCTCCTACAATGAGCAGTTCTTC	CASSLAGPGSYNEQFF
TRBV12-3/TRBV12-4	TRBJ2-2	many	TRBD1	TGTGCCAGCACCCCCGCGACAGGGATGACCGGGGAGCTGTTTTTT	CASTPATGMTGELFF
TRBV7-9	TRBJ1-2	-	-	TGTGCCAGCAGCTTAGAGACAGGAGGGAGTAGCTACACCTTC	CASSLETGGSSYTF
TRBV6-5	TRBJ2-7	few	-	TGTGCCAGCAGTTACAGCTACCAACCAGCCTACGAGCAGTACTTC	CASSYSYQPAYEQYF
TRBV2	TRBJ2-7	few	-	TGTGCCAGCAGTGAAGGGGGAGACGGATACTACGAGCAGTACTTC	CASSEGGDGYYEQYF
TRBV20-1	TRBJ1-5	-	-	TGCAGTGCAACCTCCCATAGCAATCAGCCCCAGCATTTT	CSATSHSNQPQHF
TRBV7-9	TRBJ1-1	-	-	TGTGCCAGCAGCTTACAAGGGTCATATGTACCTTTCTTT	CASSLQGSYVPFF
TRBV9	TRBJ1-6	-	TRBD1	TGTGCCAGCAGCGCCCCAGGGGGTGGTTATAATTCACCCCTCCACTTT	CASSAPGGGYNSPLHF
TRBV7-2	TRBJ2-3	-	-	TGTGCCAGCAGCTCAGGCCTCCTAATGGGTAATACGCAGTATTTT	CASSSGLLMGNTQYF
TRBV19	TRBJ1-5	many	TRBD1	TGTGCCAGTAGTACCGACAGGGGTGGCCAGCCCCAGCATTTT	CASSTDRGGQPQHF
TRBV10-3	TRBJ1-1	few	TRBD1	TGTGCCATCAGTGAAAGGACAGGTATGAACACTGAAGCTTTCTTT	CAISERTGMNTEAFF
TRBV6-1	TRBJ2-7	many	TRBD1	TGTGCCAGCAGTGGTGGGACAGGGTCCTACGAGCAGTACTTC	CASSGGTGSYEQYF
TRBV3-1	TRBJ1-1	few	-	TGTGCCAGCAGCCGAGGAGGGGGGAGCACTGAAGCTTTCTTT	CASSRGGGSTEAFF
TRBV11-2	TRBJ2-7	few	-	TGTGCCAGCAGTGCGGGACCTGCCTACGAGCAGTACTTC	CASSAGPAYEQYF
TRBV5-1	TRBJ2-3	many	TRBD1	TGCGCCAGCAGCCCTCGACAGGGAGCTGTGAATACGCAGTATTTT	CASSPRQGAVNTQYF
TRBV19	TRBJ2-7	many	-	TGTGCCAGTAGTCTCCGGACAGCCTACGAGCAGTACTTC	CASSLRTAYEQYF